The clone carrying this T cell receptor beta chain came up a few times. The sample belongs to a study of blood T cell repertoires in COVID-19. Study summary: Material from acute and convalescent COVID-19 was sourced from the United States, Italy and Spain. PBMCs, B-cell-depleted T cells, or T cells provided the cDNA or gDNA that made up the material.

Authors' analysis steps: Estimation of nucleated cell counts was performed using reference gene primer amplification. Repertoires were generated with immunoSEQ multiplex PCR, while TCRdb's copy carries only in-frame clones and drops some. V, J and clone size are those of that table, while D and trimming were read from the DNA. The sample records about 170,000 clones, around 80% being singletons. V lost 4 bases and J 6 bases, leaving 17 bases between the germline ends. This CDR3 has 15 amino acids. Germline CDR1 is SGHRS and CDR2 is YFSETQ. The chain employs TRBV5-1 and TRBJ2-1; maybe TRBD1 (6 bases). The sequence came from a woman over 75 with active or convalescent COVID-19. The source material was peripheral blood. CDR3 sequence reads: CASSRRGDFGNEQFF. The CDR3 DNA reads TGCGCCAGCAGCCGCAGGGGAGACTTTGGCAATGAGCAGTTCTTC.